The clone carrying this T cell receptor (beta chain) was seen repeatedly, ten times or more. This sample is drawn from a study of CDR3 diversity in severe acne. The J segment lost 8 bases and the V segment lost 7 bases, leaving 14 bases of the junction unmatched. This CDR3 is 15 amino acids long. The germline CDR1 and CDR2 sequences are GTSNPN and SVGIG (reference sequence). TCRdb recomputed calls from the PCR reads with MiXCR, one row per CDR3 protein. The table records almost 85,000 distinct CDR3 sequences, 45% to 65% of them present only once. Input material: blood. The chain couples TRBV30 to TRBJ2-1, with 10 bases fitting TRBD2. The TCR was taken from a male donor in good health, without acne. CDR3 DNA sequence: TGTGCCTTAGACCCCTCTAGCGGGAGCTTGGATGAGCAGTTCTTC. Its translation: CALDPSSGSLDEQFF.